These T cell receptor beta chains were read from a single sample in a study of identifying expanded T cells in peripheral blood. This table comes from immunoSEQ multiplex PCR, and its TCRdb copy is limited to in-frame clones, with some not included. The table has about 86,000 clones, around 83% seen once. What was sequenced was blood. Source of these receptors: a person between 18 and 69 years old in good health. Both conserved end residues are part of each CDR3. The D gene is left open where the match is weak. Some rows have no size entry. The others give once, few or many, or a class for an expanded clone.

v_gene	j_gene	d_gene	abundance	CDR3nt	CDR3aa
TRBV7-2	TRBJ2-5	TRBD2	NA	TGTGCCAGCAGCTTCAACGGGGGGATCCGGGAGACCCAGTACTTC	CASSFNGGIRETQYF
TRBV7-9	TRBJ1-2	TRBD1	NA	TGTGCCAGCAGCCCAGCCAGGACAGGCCAGGGTGGCTACACCTTC	CASSPARTGQGGYTF
TRBV11-3	TRBJ1-2	NA	NA	TGTGCCAGCAGCTTAGTGACGGGGCTCGGAGGCTACACCTTC	CASSLVTGLGGYTF
TRBV9	TRBJ2-5	TRBD1	NA	TGTGCCAGCAGCCCCCGGGGACAGGTGGTCTACTTC	CASSPRGQVVYF
TRBV29-1	TRBJ1-2	TRBD1	NA	TGCAGCGGGACAGGGGAAGGAAATGGCTACACCTTC	CSGTGEGNGYTF
TRBV5-8	TRBJ2-1	NA	NA	TGTGCCAGCAGCTTGGAGGATGAGCAGTTCTTC	CASSLEDEQFF
TRBV4-3	TRBJ1-2	TRBD1	once	TGCGCCAGCAGCCACGCGCTTCCGGGACAGGGAAAGAATGGCTACACCTTC	CASSHALPGQGKNGYTF
TRBV5-1	TRBJ2-7	NA	NA	TGCGCCAGCAGCCGAGGGGGGCACGAGCAGTACTTC	CASSRGGHEQYF
TRBV19	TRBJ1-1	NA	NA	TGTGCCAGTAGTAGATTAGGGGTCACTGAAGCTTTCTTT	CASSRLGVTEAFF
TRBV7-2	TRBJ1-4	NA	NA	TGTGCCAGCAGCTATGAGGAGGGGGAAAAACTGTTTTTT	CASSYEEGEKLFF
TRBV5-5	TRBJ2-5	NA	NA	TGTGCCAGCAGCTCTCTACGTGGATCAGAGACCCAGTACTTC	CASSSLRGSETQYF
TRBV4-3	TRBJ1-1	NA	few	TGCGCCAGCAGCCAAGAAGGGGCCTCGGATGTATCTTTCTTT	CASSQEGASDVSFF
TRBV7-7	TRBJ2-5	NA	NA	TGTGCCAGCAGCTTAGACTATACTGATGAAGAGACCCAGTACTTC	CASSLDYTDEETQYF
TRBV19	TRBJ2-6	NA	NA	TGTGCCAGTAGCCCCCGTTGGTCTGGGGCCAACGTCCTGACTTTC	CASSPRWSGANVLTF
TRBV11-2	TRBJ2-2	NA	NA	TGTGCCAGCAGCCTCGGTGGAGCCGGGGAGCTGTTTTTT	CASSLGGAGELFF
TRBV27	TRBJ1-1	NA	once	TGTGCCAGCAGTTTTGGTGGGGCCACTGAAGCTTTCTTT	CASSFGGATEAFF
TRBV7-2	TRBJ1-2	NA	NA	TGTGCCAGCAGTAGACCTAACTATGGCTACACCTTC	CASSRPNYGYTF
TRBV5-4	TRBJ2-3	TRBD2	NA	TGTGCCAGCAGCTTGGAACTAGCGGGGATTAATAGCGATACGCAGTATTTT	CASSLELAGINSDTQYF
TRBV18	TRBJ2-5	NA	NA	TGTGCCAGCTCACCAAATAAGGGTAAAGAGACCCAGTACTTC	CASSPNKGKETQYF
TRBV11-2	TRBJ2-7	NA	NA	TGTGCCAGCAGCTTTTCCCGAAATTCCTACGAGCAGTACTTC	CASSFSRNSYEQYF
TRBV7-9	TRBJ2-1	TRBD2	NA	TGTGCCAGCAGTACGACTAGCGGGGATCAGTTCTTC	CASSTTSGDQFF
TRBV9	TRBJ2-7	NA	once	TGTGCCAGCAGCGGTCAGGACAGCCCCTACGAGCAGTACTTC	CASSGQDSPYEQYF
TRBV18	TRBJ2-2	NA	once	TGTGCCAGCTCACTGGATATTCGGGGTACCGGGGAGCTGTTTTTT	CASSLDIRGTGELFF
TRBV10-3	TRBJ1-2	NA	once	TGTGCCATCAGAAGGGGGTTAGCTAACTATGGCTACACCTTC	CAIRRGLANYGYTF
TRBV19	TRBJ1-1	TRBD1	NA	TGTGCCAGTAATTTAGGGACAGCGAACACTGAAGCTTTCTTT	CASNLGTANTEAFF
TRBV9	TRBJ1-1	NA	NA	TGTGCCAGCAATCGGCAGGGGAACACTGAAGCTTTCTTT	CASNRQGNTEAFF
TRBV7-9	TRBJ2-5	NA	NA	TGTGCCAGCAGCTTTAGTAGACAAGAGACCCAGTACTTC	CASSFSRQETQYF
TRBV5-1	TRBJ2-1	NA	NA	TGCGCCAGCAGGGTAGTATATTCTAGGAATGAGCAGTTCTTC	CASRVVYSRNEQFF
TRBV2	TRBJ1-5	NA	NA	TGTGCCAGCAGTAAGGAAGAAAATCAGCCCCAGCATTTT	CASSKEENQPQHF
TRBV4-3	TRBJ2-3	NA	NA	TGCGCCAGCAGCCAAGTCCCGGGGACCCTCACAGATACGCAGTATTTT	CASSQVPGTLTDTQYF
TRBV6-5	TRBJ1-1	TRBD1	NA	TGTGCCAGCAGTTACACAGGGGGCGCGATGAACACTGAAGCTTTCTTT	CASSYTGGAMNTEAFF
TRBV9	TRBJ1-2	TRBD1	NA	TGTGCCAGCAGCGTAGGTAGTTGGACAGGGGCCCACTATGGCTACACCTTC	CASSVGSWTGAHYGYTF
TRBV6-5	TRBJ1-6	NA	once	TGTGCCATCAGCCGGGACCTCAATAATTCACCCCTCCACTTT	CAISRDLNNSPLHF
TRBV5-1	TRBJ2-1	NA	NA	TGCGCCAGCAGCCTGGCCAATCCTAACAATGAGCAGTTCTTC	CASSLANPNNEQFF
TRBV6-4	TRBJ2-3	NA	few	TGTGCCAGCAGTGACTCGATAACGACTACGCAGTATTTT	CASSDSITTTQYF
TRBV14	TRBJ2-7	TRBD2	NA	TGTGCCAGCAGCCAAACGGGACTAGCGGGAGGAGAGCAGTACTTC	CASSQTGLAGGEQYF
TRBV15	TRBJ2-4	NA	NA	TGTGCCACCAGCAGAAACATAGCCAAAAACATTCAGTACTTC	CATSRNIAKNIQYF
TRBV5-1	TRBJ1-2	TRBD1	NA	TGCGCCAGCAGCTTCCCAGGGGGCGACTATGGCTACACCTTC	CASSFPGGDYGYTF
TRBV7-2	TRBJ2-1	NA	NA	TGTGCCAGCAGCTTAGTTCAGGGAGACAATGAGCAGTTCTTC	CASSLVQGDNEQFF
TRBV2	TRBJ1-3	NA	NA	TGTGCCAGCCGGAGGGGGGGGACACGCTCTGGAAACACCATATATTTT	CASRRGGTRSGNTIYF
TRBV30	TRBJ1-2	NA	NA	TGTGCCTGGAGGCCGAGGACCGTCCACCCTTATTATGGCTACACCTTC	CAWRPRTVHPYYGYTF
TRBV7-9	TRBJ2-2	NA	NA	TGTGCCAGCAGCTTAGCCCTCACCGGGGAGCTGTTTTTT	CASSLALTGELFF
TRBV7-9	TRBJ1-1	NA	NA	TGTGCCAGCAGCTTAAGCGGGAACACTGAAGCTTTCTTT	CASSLSGNTEAFF
TRBV7-9	TRBJ1-3	TRBD1	NA	TGTGCCAGCAGCCGCAGACAGGGGTCTGGAAACACCATATATTTT	CASSRRQGSGNTIYF
TRBV5-1	TRBJ1-1	NA	NA	TGCGCCAGCAGCTTGGGGGGAGAGGTGAACACTGAAGCTTTCTTT	CASSLGGEVNTEAFF
TRBV18	TRBJ2-3	NA	NA	TGTGCCAGCTCACCACCGTTAACTAGCCGAGATACGCAGTATTTT	CASSPPLTSRDTQYF